This TCR beta chain was sequenced during a study of brain T cells in children with intractable seizures. This CDR3 contains 13 residues. Per germline, CDR1 MNHEY and CDR2 SVGAGI. Trimming cost V 7 bases and J 2 bases, with 11 bases left between them. For this clone: Its antigen is currently unknown.

Generated by immunoSEQ multiplex PCR, the TCRdb table keeps only in-frame clones and is missing some. The repertoire includes about 320,000 clones, 93% of them detected once, and 4.5% to 7% sits in the top ten. Indicated time point: blood from clinic visit 5 months post-surgery; TSC patient then seizure free. The sequenced cases were selected for having the highest brain T cell transcript signatures. At least one anti-epileptic drug was given before surgery. Study results and limitations: Pre- and post-surgery blood differed in depth, so pre-surgery absences may be undersampling. HCMV serostatus was not known, and viral specificity came from CDR3 similarity only.

This chain joins TRBV6-5 and TRBJ1-1, with a weak D call TRBD1 (5 bases). Sequencing used peripheral blood, obtained about 5 months after surgery. This receptor was identified in a boy in the first two years of life with tuberous sclerosis and intractable seizures. CDR3 sequence: CASTDSYNTEAFF. The CDR3 region has the DNA TGTGCCAGCACCGACAGCTATAACACTGAAGCTTTCTTT.